This T cell receptor beta chain emerged from a study of cytomegalovirus exposure and HLA in healthy donors. Study-wide findings and caveats: TCR beta V segments were, for the most part, productive about 87% or about 30% of the time in an earlier analysis.

Germline CDR1 is SGDLS and CDR2 is YYNGEE. The CDR3 totals 15 residues. V was shortened by 0 bases and J by 4 bases, with 11 bases between the two germline ends. When sampled, the donors appeared nominally healthy, though they likely had unrecorded immune exposures. Primers included in the PCR were 60 Vbeta and 13 Jbeta primers. The method was immunoSEQ multiplex PCR; TCRdb's version includes in-frame clones alone and lacks a portion of them. Among 110,000 to 150,000 clones listed, around 9.7% were seen once. This clone came up a few times. As yet, its antigen is unknown. The receptor was isolated from a man aged 50 to 60 in good health and CMV-seronegative. Specimen: PBMCs. The chain joins TRBV9 to TRBJ1-5; no definite D call. The CDR3 here is CASSVDTATNQPQHF. The CDR3 DNA reads TGTGCCAGCAGCGTAGACACAGCCACAAATCAGCCCCAGCATTTT.